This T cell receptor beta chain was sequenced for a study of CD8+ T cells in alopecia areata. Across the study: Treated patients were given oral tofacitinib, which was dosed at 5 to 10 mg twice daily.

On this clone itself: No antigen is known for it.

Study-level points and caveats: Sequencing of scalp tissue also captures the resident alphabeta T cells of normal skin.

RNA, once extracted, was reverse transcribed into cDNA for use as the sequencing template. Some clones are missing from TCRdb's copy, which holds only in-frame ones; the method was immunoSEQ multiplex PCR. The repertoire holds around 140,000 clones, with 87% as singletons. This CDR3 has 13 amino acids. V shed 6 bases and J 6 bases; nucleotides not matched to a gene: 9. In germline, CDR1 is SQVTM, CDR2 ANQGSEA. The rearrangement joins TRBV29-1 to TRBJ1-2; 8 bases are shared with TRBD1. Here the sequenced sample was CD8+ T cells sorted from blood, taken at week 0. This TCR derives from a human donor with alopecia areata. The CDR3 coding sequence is TGCAGCGTCGCTGGACAGGGCCGTGATGGCTACACCTTC. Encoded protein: CSVAGQGRDGYTF.